This T cell receptor (beta chain) was retrieved from a study of tumor and adjacent non-tumor tissue in lung cancer. Looking at the study overall: Stage I to III disease affected ten to eleven men and 5 women aged roughly 31 to 80. About 4.2 million productive TCRbeta reads were obtained per sample on average. Study findings and constraints: Compared with tumor, normal lung showed significantly lower TCR diversity.

This clonotype was picked up one time. Its antigen is still unknown. A junction boundary mismatches the germline segment, possibly from a read error. Three rounds of nested PCR, following a modified ARM-PCR protocol, produced the TCRbeta library. One entry per CDR3 protein results from TCRdb running MiXCR on the multiplex PCR reads. The sample has about 110,000 distinct CDR3 sequences, more than 60% seen once; the top ten hold around a third. The template was RNA from unsorted bulk tissue. Donors were chemotherapy-naive, newly diagnosed lung cancer surgical patients in China, August–late 2014. The CDR3 extends over 13 amino acids. Germline lookup yields CDR1 SGHAT and CDR2 FQDESV (reference sequence).

The J gene is TRBJ2-3, the V gene TRBV11-1; possible D gene TRBD2, 6 bases. Sequencing was done on a sample of lung tumor tissue. This sequence was found in a woman between 55 and 75 years old with non-small cell lung cancer. This chain's CDR3 is CASSGAGTDTQNF. The CDR3 DNA follows: TGTGCCAGCAGCGGGGCGGGAACAGATACGCAGAATTTT.